This T cell receptor beta chain was obtained from a study of blood T cell repertoires in COVID-19. This CDR3 is 14 amino acids long. The V and J ends lost 7 bases and 2 bases, in that order; junction bases with no gene match: 7. Germline V gives CDR1 SNHLY, CDR2 FYNNEI. TCRdb's table, derived via immunoSEQ multiplex PCR, lists solely in-frame clones and lacks some. The sample holds about 200,000 clones, more than 75% seen once. The clonotype originates from a woman in her 70s with COVID-19, enrolled during active disease. The genes are TRBV2 and TRBJ2-7; 8 bases map to TRBD1. Sequences were obtained from peripheral blood. In DNA, the CDR3 is TGTGCCAGCAAAGGACAGGGCTTAGCCTACGAGCAGTACTTC. Translation gives CASKGQGLAYEQYF.